The 18 T cell receptor beta chains listed next were all sequenced from one sample in a study of blood T cells in healthy people across ages. It was with a sample-barcoded 5' primer and a J-beta primer mix that a second PCR of about 6 to 11 cycles was run. MiXCR was run by TCRdb on the 5' RACE reads, yielding one entry per CDR3 protein. The sample records some 1.1 million distinct CDR3 sequences, less than 45% being singletons. The specimen was blood. The receptors were sampled from a young man in good health.

The rearrangement links TRBV20-1 to TRBJ2-4; tentatively, D is TRBD1 (6 bases). The CDR3 runs to 16 residues. The V end lost 3 bases, the J end lost 2 bases, and 17 bases lay between the germline ends. The germline gives CDR1 DFQATT, CDR2 SNEGSKA (reference sequence). The DNA for the CDR3 is TGCAGTGCTAGTGATAACAGGGAAAGGTCCAAAAACATTCAGTACTTC. This codes for CSASDNRERSKNIQYF.

This chain joins TRBV18 and TRBJ2-7; no clear D. The J call may be incorrect, as the DNA end agrees better with TRBJ2-5. Looked up from germline, CDR1 is KGHSH and CDR2 is LQKENI. The CDR3 is 14 residues long. CDR3 DNA sequence: TGTGCCAGCTCACCTATGAGAGAGACCGAGACCCAGTACTTC. Protein sequence: CASSPMRETETQYF.

This clonotype was seen only a few times. This rearrangement joins TRBV9 to TRBJ2-1; no reliable D call. Germline V gene sequence: CDR1 SGDLS, CDR2 YYNGEE. The CDR3 has 14 residues. V was trimmed by 0 bases and J by 2 bases, leaving 6 bases between them. The CDR3 sequence is CASSVGKTYNEQFF. In DNA, the CDR3 is TGTGCCAGCAGCGTAGGGAAAACCTACAATGAGCAGTTCTTC.

The chain combines TRBV27 with TRBJ2-3; no clear D. There are 13 residues in the CDR3. V was shortened by 4 bases and J by 1 base, with 6 bases between the two germline ends. Germline V gene data show CDR1 as MNHEY and CDR2 as SMNVEV (reference sequence). The CDR3 coding sequence is TGTGCCAGCAGTTGGCTTGGCACAGATACGCAGTATTTT. It encodes CASSWLGTDTQYF.

Many counts were recorded for this clonotype. This rearrangement joins TRBV4-3 to TRBJ1-2; D unresolved. Per germline, CDR1 LGHNA and CDR2 YSLEER. V lost 0 bases and J 0 bases, leaving 8 bases between the germline ends. The CDR3 runs 15 residues. CDR3 sequence (DNA): TGCGCCAGCAGCCAAGACAGAGATCCTAACTATGGCTACACCTTC. Translation: CASSQDRDPNYGYTF.

V and J are TRBV14 and TRBJ1-2; tentatively, D is TRBD1 (5 bases). Deletions cut 2 bases from V and 4 bases from J, with 14 bases between. CDR1 SGHDN and CDR2 FVKESK come from the germline V gene. The CDR3 is 15 amino acids. In DNA form, the CDR3 reads TGTGCCAGCAGCCAAATCCAGGGAGACGGCTATGGCTACACCTTC. Protein product: CASSQIQGDGYGYTF.

Comment on this clonotype: A single base separates this from a much larger clone, so it may be a read error. This chain uses TRBV6-2 or TRBV6-3 with TRBJ2-1, with TRBD2 matching 9 bases. Trimming removed 2 bases from V and 9 bases from J; junction bases left unmatched: 5. The CDR3 totals 14 residues. Germline V lookup: CDR1 MNHEY, CDR2 SVGEGT. The CDR3 sequence: CASSYELAGGEQFF. In DNA, the CDR3 is TGTGCCAGCAGTTACGAACTAGCGGGCGGTGAGCAGTTCTTC.

As to this clonotype: The germline gene is not matched at one end of the junction; a read error may be the cause. The genes are TRBV5-6 and TRBJ2-3; tentatively, D is TRBD1 (5 bases). Germline V gene data show CDR1 as SGHDT and CDR2 as YYEEEE. This CDR3 spans 14 amino acids. The CDR3 is CASRLGLGTDTQYF. CDR3 nucleotides: TGTGCCAGCAGGTTGGGGCTGGGCACAGATACGCAGTATTTT.

This clonotype was seen a handful of times. The J gene is TRBJ1-4, the V gene TRBV27; D not certain. Germline V CDR1 and CDR2: MNHEY, SMNVEV (reference sequence). Trimming removed 1 base at V and 3 bases at J, with 6 bases between. This CDR3 has 14 amino acids. CDR3 sequence reads: CASSLWASNEKLFF. In DNA form, the CDR3 reads TGTGCCAGCAGTTTATGGGCCTCTAATGAAAAACTGTTTTTT. The full variable domain, in which reference TRBV27 and TRBJ1-4 provide the parts outside the CDR3, is EAQVTQNPRYLITVTGKKLTVTCSQNMNHEYMSWYRQDPGLGLRQIYYSMNVEVTDKGDVPEGYKVSRKEKRNFPLILESPSPNQTSLYFCASSLWASNEKLFFGSGTQLSVL.

This clonotype was seen repeatedly, ten times or more. The gene calls are TRBV7-9 and TRBJ2-4, with 7 nucleotides matching TRBD2. The CDR3 extends over 15 amino acids. With V trimmed by 0 bases and J by 1 base, 0 bases remained unmatched. The germline gives CDR1 SEHNR, CDR2 FQNEAQ (reference sequence). The CDR3 loop is CASSLAGGAKNIQYF. The CDR3 nucleotides are TGTGCCAGCAGCTTAGCGGGGGGGGCCAAAAACATTCAGTACTTC.

This rearrangement joins TRBV20-1 to TRBJ1-4, with 7 bases fitting TRBD1. V lost 3 bases to trimming and J lost 0 bases; unmatched junction nucleotides: 4. From germline, CDR1 is DFQATT and CDR2 SNEGSKA (reference sequence). There are 15 residues in the CDR3. The CDR3 region has the DNA TGCAGTGCTAGGGGACAGACTGCAACTAATGAAAAACTGTTTTTT. This encodes CSARGQTATNEKLFF.

The rearrangement uses TRBV12-3 or TRBV12-4 and TRBJ1-1; D perhaps matches TRBD1 (6 bases). V lost 4 bases and J lost 1, with 13 bases in between. The CDR3 is made up of 15 amino acids. The CDR3 region has the DNA TGTGCCAGCAGTTCTCAACAGGGCCCGAACACTGAAGCTTTCTTT. Translated, it gives CASSSQQGPNTEAFF.

V gene TRBV6-2 or TRBV6-3 combines with J gene TRBJ2-3; D could derive from TRBD1 or TRBD2 (6 bases each). From germline, CDR1 is MNHEY and CDR2 SVGEGT. This CDR3 region has 18 residues. Between the trimmed V and J ends, which lost 0 bases and 1 base, there was a span of 17 bases. Here the CDR3 reads CASSYSKNGGDRTDTQYF. The DNA of the CDR3 is TGTGCCAGCAGTTACTCCAAGAACGGGGGCGACCGCACAGATACGCAGTATTTT.

The V and J genes are TRBV6-1 and TRBJ2-3; D might be TRBD1 (5 bases). Germline CDR1 is MNHNS and CDR2 is SASEGT. The CDR3 contains 18 residues. The V gene lost 8 bases and the J gene lost 3 bases, with 27 bases spanning the gap. The CDR3 DNA reads TGTGCCAGCCACTCCCAGCCCGACAGAGTGGGAAAGACAGATACGCAGTATTTT. It specifies CASHSQPDRVGKTDTQYF.

This clonotype was seen only once. The chain links TRBV2 to TRBJ2-1, with D maybe TRBD2 (6 bases). V lost 7 bases and J 11 bases, leaving 12 bases between the germline ends. CDR3 length: 11 amino acids. Germline V gene data show CDR1 as SNHLY and CDR2 as FYNNEI. CDR3 nucleotide sequence: TGTGCCAGCAAGGTGGAGGGGAAGCAGTTCTTC. Amino acid sequence: CASKVEGKQFF. Full variable domain (rest looked up from reference TRBV2 and TRBJ2-1): EPEVTQTPSHQVTQMGQEVILRCVPISNHLYFYWYRQILGQKVEFLVSFYNNEISEKSEIFDDQFSVERPDGSNFTLKIRSTKLEDSAMYFCASKVEGKQFFGPGTRLTVL.

This chain links TRBV20-1 with TRBJ2-7; D may be TRBD2 (6 bases). CDR3 size: 15 residues. V was pared by 6 bases and J by 3 bases, with 21 bases between. The V gene's germline CDR1 is DFQATT and CDR2 SNEGSKA (reference sequence). The CDR3 DNA sequence: TGCAGTGCCTCTACTGACCTCTGGCGGGGCTACGAGCAGTACTTC. Translating it yields CSASTDLWRGYEQYF.

The chain links TRBV3-1 to TRBJ2-3; no clear D gene. The ends were cut back, 3 bases at V and 0 bases at J, with 10 bases in the middle. The CDR3 has 15 residues. Germline V gene lookup returns CDR1 LGHDT and CDR2 YNNKEL (reference sequence). As DNA, the CDR3 is TGTGCCAGCAGCCAGTGGCGTTCTAGCACAGATACGCAGTATTTT. This translates into CASSQWRSSTDTQYF.

The rearrangement links TRBV6-5 to TRBJ2-1, with TRBD2 as a possible D gene (6 bases). Germline V gene lookup returns CDR1 MNHEY and CDR2 SVGAGI. This CDR3 contains 17 residues. V lost 0 bases to trimming and J lost 8 bases, with 20 bases between them. DNA for the CDR3: TGTGCCAGCAGTTACTCGGCCTGGCGGGATAAAGAGGATGAGCAGTTCTTC. This sequence encodes CASSYSAWRDKEDEQFF.